This TCR beta chain was obtained from a study of shared clonotypes between healthy human individuals. CDR3 length equals 16 residues. Trimming took off 1 base at V and 5 bases at J, with 14 bases between the two ends. Germline lookup yields CDR1 SNHLY and CDR2 FYNNEI. Sequenced by immunoSEQ multiplex PCR; TCRdb stores in-frame clones only, minus some. The sample yields millions of clones, 85% to 95% seen once. The rearrangement joins TRBV2 to TRBJ2-2; D is possibly TRBD1 (5 bases). This TCR derives from a young man in good health. The specimen sequenced was naive CD4+ T cells sorted from blood. As for subset: CD45RA+ positively selected. CDR3 sequence: CASSEENRLGTGELFF. DNA for the CDR3: TGTGCCAGCAGTGAAGAAAACAGGCTCGGGACCGGGGAGCTGTTTTTT.